The table lists the clone carrying this TCR beta chain with a count of one. The antigen is not known. Clones were read by immunoSEQ multiplex PCR, and TCRdb kept only the in-frame ones, dropping some. The sample contains 85,000 to 130,000 clones, approximately 84% of which appear only once. Per the germline V gene, CDR1 is LNHDA and CDR2 is SQIVND (reference sequence). The CDR3 runs 15 residues. V lost 3 bases and J 2 bases, leaving 13 bases between the germline ends. This sample was taken from a study of graft-versus-host responses after intestinal transplantation. General observations from the study: High graft-versus-host to host-versus-graft clonal ratios were found in allografts of patients who had graft-donor T cell macrochimerism.

Here the sequenced sample was unstimulated CD4+ T cells sorted from spleen or lymph node cells, taken before intestinal transplant. This chain joins TRBV19 and TRBJ1-2; no clear D. This clonotype was obtained from a human donor who received an intestinal transplant. CDR3 sequence: CASSITQSDNYGYTF. CDR3 DNA sequence: TGTGCCAGTAGTATTACACAGAGCGACAACTATGGCTACACCTTC.